The entry below describes one T cell receptor (beta chain). The target of this receptor is not known. No much larger clone exists at a distance of one base, and base qualities are not known. Collaborating institutions collected whole blood in K2EDTA tubes following their own protocols. Collaborator samples were shipped for TCRbeta analysis as frozen whole blood, isolated PBMCs, or DNA extracted from either sample type. This sample was taken from a study of blood T cell repertoires in COVID-19 (dated by TCRdb to about 2020). In terms of the full investigation: The collaborator samples originated in the United States, Italy and Spain and spanned the acute and convalescent phases of COVID-19. The prospective study material was composed of cDNA or gDNA derived from T cells, B-cell-depleted T cells, or PBMCs. The dataset comprised deeply sampled blood TCRbeta repertoires from subjects exposed to, actively infected with, or recovered from COVID-19. The repertoires were released in a freely available public database intended as a resource for research on the immune response to SARS-CoV-2. The samples were drawn from two sources: the first 160 participants of the ongoing ImmuneRACE study, and 1,200 or so subjects contributed by 6 global collaborators. A de-identified subject ID, COVID-19 status, age in years and sex were almost always included in the sample metadata. Where available, HLA class I and class II types were taken from metadata supplied by the sample provider and were not determined by assay-based typing. Here is what the overall study found, with its caveats: The amount of clinical and demographic metadata varied by source and participant and was provided uncurated.

TCRbeta CDR3 regions were amplified from genomic DNA by means of the immunoSEQ Assay, a bias-controlled multiplex PCR. The authors processed their data as follows. Nucleated cell counts per sample were estimated from amplification of reference gene primers within the assay. To quantify the absolute abundance of each unique TCRbeta CDR3 rearrangement, sequence reads were collapsed and filtered. For each sample, productive Simpson clonality was calculated as the square root of Simpson's diversity index across productive rearrangements. What TCRdb holds here is the immuneACCESS table cut down to in-frame rearrangements. Part of the clones is not present; checked against another copy, under half of the missing clones reflect an unresolved V gene, and the others are unexplained. V, J and clone size are taken as reported in that table, and D and trimming were inferred from the DNA itself. The sample yields more than 6,000 clones; 70% to 85% were counted once. The top ten hold about 34% of the sample.

Taken from cysteine to phenylalanine, the CDR3 has 15 residues. Of all the DNA, just the CDR3 is kept, 45 bases in frame from base 1. V was cut back by 5 bases and J by 3 bases, leaving a gap of 14 bases between them. CDR1 and CDR2, per the germline V gene, are MNHEY and SVGAGI. The source material was peripheral blood. The sequence was collected from a human donor in a cohort sampled during active COVID-19. In this chain, TRBV6-5 is recombined with TRBJ1-5; the D gene cannot be resolved reliably. The nucleotide sequence reads TGTGCCAGCAGTCCGGTGGGAGCCCACAATCAGCCCCAGCATTTT. This sequence encodes CASSPVGAHNQPQHF.